The source of this T cell receptor (beta chain) is a study of blood T cell repertoires in COVID-19 (dated by TCRdb to between 2020 and 2021). In terms of the full investigation: Collaborator samples came from the United States, Italy and Spain and covered acute and convalescent phases of COVID-19. The prospective study material was composed of cDNA or gDNA derived from T cells, B-cell-depleted T cells, or PBMCs. Subjects who had been exposed to COVID-19, were actively infected with it, or had recovered from it provided the deeply sampled blood TCRbeta repertoires that made up the dataset. The repertoires were released in a freely available public database meant as a resource for research on the immune response to SARS-CoV-2. The samples were drawn from two sources: the first 160 participants of the ongoing ImmuneRACE study, and 1,200 or so subjects contributed by 6 global collaborators. Nearly every sample came with metadata listing a de-identified subject ID, COVID-19 status, age in years and sex. HLA class I and class II types, where available, came from metadata supplied by the sample provider rather than from assay-based typing.

From the cysteine up to the phenylalanine, the CDR3 has a length of 18 residues. Only CDR3 DNA remains: 54 bases, in frame from the first base. The germline V end is reduced by 4 bases and the J end by 0 bases; junction bases left unmatched: 8. Looking up the germline V gene yields CDR1 KGHSH and CDR2 LQKENI. TCRbeta CDR3 regions were amplified from genomic DNA using the immunoSEQ Assay, a bias-controlled multiplex PCR. In the source study's methods: The number of nucleated cells in each sample was estimated from the amplification of reference gene primers within the assay. To quantify the absolute abundance of each unique TCRbeta CDR3 rearrangement, sequence reads were collapsed and filtered. For each sample, productive Simpson clonality was calculated as the square root of Simpson's diversity index over productive rearrangements. Held by TCRdb, this immuneACCESS table contains in-frame sequences only and omits some clones. Under half of the omission traces to an unresolved V gene where checked; the cause of the rest is unknown. That table furnishes V, J and clone size, whereas the DNA furnished D and trimming. The sample table shows 130,000 to 150,000 clones, and around nine tenths are seen once. The ten largest clones take up roughly 4% of the sample.

Summary of the overall study and its limitations: The amount of clinical and demographic metadata varied by source and participant and was provided uncurated.

The collaborating institutions used their own protocols to collect whole blood in K2EDTA tubes. For TCRbeta analysis, collaborators shipped samples in one of three forms: frozen whole blood, isolated PBMCs, or DNA extracted from either of those sample types. A remark on this clone: No cognate antigen has been identified for it. Base qualities are not provided; no much larger clone lies one nucleotide away.

The rearranged segments are TRBV18 and TRBJ2-4, with 11 bases matching TRBD2. The TCR sequence derives from a woman in her thirties or forties with acute or convalescent COVID-19. The sample taken for sequencing was peripheral blood. The bases read TGTGCCAGCTCACGCCCGGGACTAGCGGTTTTAGCCAAAAACATTCAGTACTTC. The resulting protein is CASSRPGLAVLAKNIQYF.